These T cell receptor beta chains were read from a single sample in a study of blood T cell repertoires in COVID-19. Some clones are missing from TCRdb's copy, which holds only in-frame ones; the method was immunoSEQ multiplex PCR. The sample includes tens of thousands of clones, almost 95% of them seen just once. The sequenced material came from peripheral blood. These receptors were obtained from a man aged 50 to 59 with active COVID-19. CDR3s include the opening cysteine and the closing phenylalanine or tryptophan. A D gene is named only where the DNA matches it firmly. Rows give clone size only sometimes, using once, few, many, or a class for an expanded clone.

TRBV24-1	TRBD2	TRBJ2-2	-	CATSLGTSGSPTGELFF	TGTGCCACCTCTCTCGGGACTAGCGGGAGTCCCACCGGGGAGCTGTTTTTT
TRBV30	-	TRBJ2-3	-	CAWSGASVDTQYF	TGTGCCTGGAGTGGAGCAAGCGTAGATACGCAGTATTTT
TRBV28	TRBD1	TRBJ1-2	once	CASSLGNRGQVGYTF	TGTGCCAGCAGTTTAGGGAACAGGGGGCAGGTTGGCTACACCTTC
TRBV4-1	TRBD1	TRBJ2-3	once	CASSVAGTADTQYF	TGCGCCAGCAGCGTAGCAGGGACAGCAGATACGCAGTATTTT
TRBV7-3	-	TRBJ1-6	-	CASSLTATGFDSPLHF	TGTGCCAGCAGCTTAACGGCGACAGGTTTTGATTCACCCCTCCACTTT
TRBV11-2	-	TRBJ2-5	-	CASSLEGLTLETQYF	TGTGCCAGCAGCTTAGAGGGACTTACATTAGAGACCCAGTACTTC
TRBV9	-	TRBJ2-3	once	CASSVMRGQDTQYF	TGTGCCAGCAGCGTAATGAGGGGACAAGATACGCAGTATTTT
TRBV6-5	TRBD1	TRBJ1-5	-	CASSPQGASNQPQHF	TGTGCCAGCAGTCCACAGGGGGCCAGTAATCAGCCCCAGCATTTT
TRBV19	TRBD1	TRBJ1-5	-	CASTPRGRDQPQHF	TGTGCCAGTACCCCCAGGGGGCGGGATCAGCCCCAGCATTTT
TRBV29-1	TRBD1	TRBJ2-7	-	CSAEDRGESYEQYF	TGCAGCGCTGAGGACAGGGGTGAGTCCTACGAGCAGTACTTC
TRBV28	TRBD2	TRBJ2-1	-	CASSSPGTRELNEQFF	TGTGCCAGCAGTTCCCCCGGGACTAGAGAGTTGAATGAGCAGTTCTTC
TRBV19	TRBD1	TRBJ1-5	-	CASSMGQGLITNQPQHF	TGTGCCAGTAGTATGGGACAGGGATTGATCACCAATCAGCCCCAGCATTTT
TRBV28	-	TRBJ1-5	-	CASSFSALRDISNQPQHF	TGTGCCAGCAGTTTTAGTGCATTAAGGGACATAAGCAATCAGCCCCAGCATTTT
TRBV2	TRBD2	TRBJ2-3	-	CASKGGRPSNTQYF	TGTGCCAGCAAAGGCGGGAGGCCGTCGAATACGCAGTATTTT
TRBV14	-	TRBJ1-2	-	CASSQGRMTGGSGYTF	TGTGCCAGCAGCCAAGGGCGGATGACAGGCGGGTCGGGCTACACCTTC
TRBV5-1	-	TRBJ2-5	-	CASSLADRIQETQYF	TGCGCCAGCAGCTTGGCCGACAGAATCCAAGAGACCCAGTACTTC
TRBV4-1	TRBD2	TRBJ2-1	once	CASKGGTGIYNEQFF	TGCGCCAGCAAGGGAGGGACGGGAATCTACAATGAGCAGTTCTTC
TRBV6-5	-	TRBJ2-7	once	CASSKLVYEQYF	TGTGCCAGCAGTAAACTCGTCTACGAGCAGTACTTC
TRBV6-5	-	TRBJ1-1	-	CASRMGQLNTEAFF	TGTGCCAGCAGGATGGGGCAGTTGAACACTGAAGCTTTCTTT
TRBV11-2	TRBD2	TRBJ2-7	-	CASSSSGTSGLEQYF	TGTGCCAGCAGTTCCTCCGGGACTAGCGGCCTCGAGCAGTACTTC
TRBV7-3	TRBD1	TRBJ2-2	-	CASSPRVGQVPNTGELFF	TGTGCCAGCAGCCCACGGGTCGGACAGGTACCTAACACCGGGGAGCTGTTTTTT
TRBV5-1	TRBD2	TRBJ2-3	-	CASSPGLARTDTQYF	TGCGCCAGCAGCCCGGGACTAGCCCGCACAGATACGCAGTATTTT
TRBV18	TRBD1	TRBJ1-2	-	CASSLDRGQGHGYTF	TGTGCCAGCTCACTGGACAGGGGACAAGGCCATGGCTACACCTTC
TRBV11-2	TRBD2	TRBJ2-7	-	CASKAGGIGEQYF	TGTGCCAGCAAGGCGGGGGGTATTGGCGAGCAGTACTTC
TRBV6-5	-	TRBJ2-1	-	CASRQQQASYNEQFF	TGTGCCAGCAGGCAACAGCAGGCCTCCTACAATGAGCAGTTCTTC
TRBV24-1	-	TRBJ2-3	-	CATSDPAKPTDTQYF	TGTGCCACCAGTGATCCCGCAAAGCCCACAGATACGCAGTATTTT
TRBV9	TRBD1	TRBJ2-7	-	CASSVDGTGAINEQYF	TGTGCCAGCAGCGTAGACGGGACAGGGGCGATCAACGAGCAGTACTTC
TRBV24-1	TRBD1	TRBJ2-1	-	CATSDQPGQGDNEQFF	TGTGCCACCAGTGATCAACCGGGACAGGGGGACAATGAGCAGTTCTTC
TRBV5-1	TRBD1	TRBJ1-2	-	CASEPGQGHGGYTF	TGCGCCAGCGAGCCGGGACAGGGGCATGGTGGCTACACCTTC
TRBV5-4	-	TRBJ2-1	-	CASSLQSTRNEQFF	TGTGCCAGCAGCCTCCAATCGACCAGGAATGAGCAGTTCTTC
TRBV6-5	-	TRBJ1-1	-	CASSTLTVNTEAFF	TGTGCCAGCAGTACCCTGACAGTAAACACTGAAGCTTTCTTT